One sample yielded the 21 T cell receptor beta chains listed below, sequenced in a study of response to subunit inactivated influenza vaccine. TCRdb reprocessed the RT-PCR reads with MiXCR, giving one entry per CDR3 protein. The sample consists of under 950,000 distinct CDR3 sequences, around 21% of them appearing once. Sequencing used PBMCs from blood, obtained 5 days after vaccination. All receptors come from a man aged 45 to 65 who received an inactivated influenza vaccine.

The J gene is TRBJ2-3, the V gene TRBV3-1, with 8 nucleotides matching TRBD2. Germline V gene data show CDR1 as LGHDT and CDR2 as YNNKEL (reference sequence). The CDR3 runs 14 residues. J gave up 5 bases and V 0 bases, and 1 base lay outside the gene matches. The CDR3 reads CASSQDRGGDTQYF. DNA for the CDR3: TGTGCCAGCAGCCAAGATCGGGGGGGAGATACGCAGTATTTT.

J is TRBJ2-1 and V is TRBV28, with D tentatively TRBD2 (5 bases). Trimming shortened V by 8 bases and J by 2 bases, and 16 bases separated the two germline ends. Looked up from germline, CDR1 is MDHEN and CDR2 is SYDVKM. There are 15 residues in the CDR3. The CDR3 DNA follows: TGTGCCAGCGCCCCGGGCGGGCGAACCTACAATGAGCAGTTCTTC. Its protein is CASAPGGRTYNEQFF.

This clonotype has only a few counts. The chain is built from TRBV27 and TRBJ1-6, with TRBD1 matching over 8 bases. This CDR3 has 15 residues. After removal of 3 bases from V and 10 bases from J, the junction contained 8 bases not matched to a gene. The germline V gene has CDR1 MNHEY and CDR2 SMNVEV (reference sequence). The CDR3 here is CASSLGYRGNSPLHF. The CDR3 region has the DNA TGTGCCAGCAGTTTGGGTTACAGGGGGAACTCACCCCTCCACTTT.

This chain uses TRBV7-2 with TRBJ2-7; 10 bases are shared with TRBD2. CDR1 and CDR2 (germline): SGHTA, FQGNSA. The junction had 12 bases not matched to a gene; V was cut back by 5 bases and J by 8 bases. The CDR3 has 15 amino acids. DNA of the CDR3: TGTGCCAGCAGCCGGGTTTTAGCGGGGGGCGCACAGCAGTACTTC. It encodes CASSRVLAGGAQQYF.

The chain uses TRBV29-1 and TRBJ2-2; TRBD1 might be the D (7 bases). Trimming took 4 bases from V and 3 from J, leaving 12 bases between them. Germline CDR1 reads SQVTM; CDR2 reads ANQGSEA. This CDR3 has 14 amino acids. This CDR3 reads CSVGAGGYTGELFF. DNA for the CDR3: TGCAGCGTTGGGGCAGGGGGGTACACCGGGGAGCTGTTTTTT.

The V gene is TRBV6-2 or TRBV6-3, the J gene TRBJ2-5; 8 nucleotides agree with TRBD2. Unmatched junction bases numbered 5, after V lost 6 bases and J lost 2 bases. The CDR3 is made up of 14 amino acids. The germline gives CDR1 MNHEY, CDR2 SVGEGT. The CDR3: CASSPSGPQETQYF. Here the CDR3 DNA reads TGTGCCAGCAGCCCTAGCGGGCCTCAAGAGACCCAGTACTTC.

This chain joins TRBV4-3 and TRBJ1-1; 8 bases are shared with TRBD1. Per germline, CDR1 LGHNA and CDR2 YSLEER. With V trimmed by 3 bases and J by 4 bases, 16 bases remained unmatched. This CDR3 region has 18 residues. CDR3 region: CASSQTYRGYRSGTEAFF. The CDR3 nucleotides read TGCGCCAGCAGCCAGACCTACAGGGGGTATAGGTCGGGCACTGAAGCTTTCTTT.

In its sample, this clonotype was seen a few times. This rearrangement joins TRBV12-3 or TRBV12-4 to TRBJ1-6; D might be TRBD1 (6 bases). With 3 bases removed from V and 0 bases from J, the gap between germline ends came to 21 bases. This CDR3 comprises 20 residues. The CDR3 protein is CASSFYATTTGSSYNSPLHF. The DNA of the CDR3 is TGTGCCAGCAGTTTCTATGCAACCACGACAGGTAGCTCCTATAATTCACCCCTCCACTTT.

The table lists this clonotype with a few counts. The rearrangement joins TRBV7-2 to TRBJ2-1; TRBD2 agrees at 15 bases. Per the germline V gene, CDR1 is SGHTA and CDR2 is FQGNSA. The CDR3 runs 16 residues. The V and J ends lost 2 bases and 9 bases, in that order; junction bases with no gene match: 5. The CDR3: CASSLRGLAGGGEQFF. DNA of the CDR3: TGTGCCAGCAGCTTAAGGGGACTAGCGGGAGGCGGTGAGCAGTTCTTC.

CDR3 protein: CASSQKDTNTEAFF. In DNA, the CDR3 is TGCGCCAGCAGCCAAAAGGATACGAACACTGAAGCTTTCTTT. The rearrangement uses TRBV4-1 and TRBJ1-1; D gene uncertain. Germline V gives CDR1 MGHRA, CDR2 YSYEKL. V lost 2 bases and J 1 base, leaving 8 bases between the germline ends. This CDR3 region has 14 residues.

V usage is TRBV4-2 and J usage is TRBJ2-5; 7 nucleotides align to TRBD2. Trimming cost V 2 bases and J 5 bases; bases outside gene matches: 8. CDR1 and CDR2 from the germline V gene are LGHNA and YNFKEQ. The CDR3 is 15 amino acids. The chain's CDR3 is CASSQSGGGRETQYF. The CDR3 DNA is TGTGCCAGCAGCCAATCCGGGGGAGGGCGGGAGACCCAGTACTTC.

This chain joins TRBV7-2 and TRBJ2-1; TRBD2 matches 11 bases. This CDR3 has 14 amino acids. Trimming took 4 bases from V and 6 from J; bases not matched to a gene: 2. Germline lookup yields CDR1 SGHTA and CDR2 FQGNSA. CDR3 nucleotide sequence: TGTGCCAGCAGCTCTAGCGGGAGGCGCAATGAGCAGTTCTTC. It yields the protein CASSSSGRRNEQFF.

This clonotype occurred a few times. In DNA, the CDR3 is TGTGCCAGCAGCCAACCCCGGGACTTACGGGAGCAGTACTTC. It codes for CASSQPRDLREQYF. V and J are TRBV4-2 and TRBJ2-7, with D possibly being TRBD2 (6 bases). With 2 bases removed from V and 7 bases from J, the gap between germline ends came to 15 bases. Germline CDR1 and CDR2: LGHNA and YNFKEQ. There are 14 residues in the CDR3.

This clonotype was detected a few times. The chain carries TRBV7-2 and TRBJ2-7, with D possibly TRBD2 on 5 matching bases. CDR3 size: 15 residues. The germline V and J ends were trimmed by 2 bases and 5 bases, with 16 bases remaining between them. Per germline, CDR1 SGHTA and CDR2 FQGNSA. The chain's CDR3 is CASSLISGAVHEQYF. The CDR3 DNA reads as TGTGCCAGCAGCTTAATTAGTGGAGCGGTCCACGAGCAGTACTTC.

The rearrangement joins TRBV24-1 to TRBJ2-5, with no clear D. The germline V and J ends were trimmed by 9 bases and 2 bases, with 18 bases remaining between them. CDR1 is KGHDR and CDR2 is SFDVKD in the germline V gene. The CDR3 is 15 residues long. DNA for the CDR3: TGTGCCACCGCGAGAGCTGGGCGGTCTCAAGAGACCCAGTACTTC. Its translation: CATARAGRSQETQYF.

The chain is built from TRBV7-8 and TRBJ2-1; D is ambiguous. This CDR3 contains 15 residues. Germline CDR1 is SGHVS and CDR2 is FQNEAQ. V shed 4 bases and J shed 3 bases, with 13 bases lying between them. The CDR3 is CASSSEASYYNEQFF. In DNA, the CDR3 is TGTGCCAGCAGCTCCGAGGCTTCATACTACAATGAGCAGTTCTTC.

This clonotype was seen a few times. This chain links TRBV10-3 with TRBJ1-2; D is unclear. This CDR3 has 11 amino acids. Between the trimmed V and J ends, which lost 0 bases and 7 bases, there was a span of 3 bases. Looked up from germline, CDR1 is ENHRY and CDR2 is SYGVKD. The CDR3 nucleotides read TGTGCCATCAGTGAGTCGTCTGGCTACACCTTC. As protein: CAISESSGYTF.

This clonotype was seen only a few times. The J gene is TRBJ2-1, the V gene TRBV19; possibly TRBD1 for D (5 bases). The length of the CDR3 is 18 residues. Trimming cost V 5 bases and J 5 bases, with 25 bases left between them. The germline gives CDR1 LNHDA, CDR2 SQIVND (reference sequence). CDR3 sequence reads: CASSVTNTAWGFHNEQFF. CDR3 DNA: TGTGCCAGTAGTGTCACAAATACAGCGTGGGGCTTCCACAATGAGCAGTTCTTC.

The chain has TRBV6-5 and TRBJ2-3; 7 nucleotides line up with TRBD2. The germline V gene has CDR1 MNHEY and CDR2 SVGAGI. The CDR3 spans 17 residues. The V and J ends lost 0 bases and 2 bases, in that order; junction bases with no gene match: 8. CDR3: CASSYSFRGSVTDTQYF. In nucleotides, the CDR3 is TGTGCCAGCAGTTACTCTTTCCGCGGGAGTGTCACAGATACGCAGTATTTT.

This clonotype was counted a few times. CDR3 sequence: CATSDQGYEQYF. The CDR3 DNA reads as TGTGCCACCAGTGATCAAGGCTACGAGCAGTACTTC. The chain carries TRBV24-1 and TRBJ2-7; D call uncertain. This CDR3 region has 12 residues. The ends were cut back, 3 bases at V and 3 bases at J, with 5 bases in the middle. CDR1 and CDR2 from the germline V gene are KGHDR and SFDVKD.

The sample holds a few counts of this clonotype. The J gene is TRBJ2-2, the V gene TRBV7-2; the D gene is possibly TRBD2 (5 bases). The CDR3 is made up of 15 amino acids. Looked up from germline, CDR1 is SGHTA and CDR2 is FQGNSA. Trimming cost V 1 base and J 5 bases, with 11 bases left between them. The CDR3 DNA reads TGTGCCAGCAGCTTAGTTCCGGGATTTACCGGGGAGCTGTTTTTT. Its protein product is CASSLVPGFTGELFF. The variable domain in full, with the rest retrieved from reference TRBV7-2 and TRBJ2-2, is GAGVSQSPSNKVTEKGKDVELRCDPISGHTALYWYRQSLGQGLEFLIYFQGNSAPDKSGLPSDRFSAERTGGSVSTLTIQRTQQEDSAVYLCASSLVPGFTGELFFGEGSRLTVL.